A selection of T cell receptor beta chains follows, all from one sample in a study of blood T cell repertoires in COVID-19. TCRdb's table, derived via immunoSEQ multiplex PCR, lists solely in-frame clones and lacks some. The data contain fewer than 400,000 clones, approximately 90% of them singletons. The sample taken for sequencing was PBMCs or T cells enriched from blood (not recorded which). These receptors originate from a woman aged 18-29 years who had recovered from COVID-19. CDR3s include the opening cysteine and the closing phenylalanine or tryptophan. The D gene is left open where the match is weak. Clone size appears in some rows only: once, few, many, or a class for an expanded clone.

TRBJ1-3	TRBV15	-	-	CATSRDTGAVSGNTIYF	TGTGCCACCAGCAGAGACACTGGGGCAGTCTCTGGAAACACCATATATTTT
TRBJ2-2	TRBV5-1	-	-	CASKVFRGADTGELFF	TGCGCCAGCAAAGTGTTTAGGGGCGCGGACACCGGGGAGCTGTTTTTT
TRBJ1-2	TRBV4-1	TRBD1	few	CASSLNPGQVFWGYTF	TGCGCCAGCAGCCTCAACCCGGGACAGGTATTCTGGGGCTACACCTTC
TRBJ2-7	TRBV28	-	-	CASSLDSYEQYF	TGTGCCAGCAGTTTGGACAGCTACGAGCAGTACTTC
TRBJ2-7	TRBV28	-	-	CASSLVNFHEQYF	TGTGCCAGCAGTTTAGTAAACTTCCACGAGCAGTACTTC
TRBJ2-7	TRBV4-3	-	-	CASFPLALLSYEQYF	TGCGCCAGCTTCCCCCTAGCCCTACTGTCCTACGAGCAGTACTTC
TRBJ2-2	TRBV11-1	-	few	CASSLVQSTGELFF	TGTGCCAGCAGCTTAGTACAGAGCACCGGGGAGCTGTTTTTT
TRBJ2-7	TRBV5-1	TRBD2	-	CASSSASGGTDEQYF	TGCGCCAGCAGCTCAGCCAGCGGGGGGACTGACGAGCAGTACTTC
TRBJ1-1	TRBV19	-	-	CASSEQFNTEAFF	TGTGCCAGTAGTGAACAGTTCAACACTGAAGCTTTCTTT
TRBJ2-2	TRBV9	-	-	CASSHPTGLLLGTGELFF	TGTGCCAGCAGCCACCCCACAGGGCTACTCCTCGGCACCGGGGAGCTGTTTTTT
TRBJ1-6	TRBV4-3	-	-	CASSQEFGGDSPLHF	TGCGCCAGCAGCCAAGAATTTGGAGGGGATTCACCCCTCCACTTT
TRBJ1-6	TRBV5-1	TRBD1	-	CASSLYRQGAHYNSPLHF	TGCGCCAGCAGCTTGTACCGGCAGGGGGCTCACTATAATTCACCCCTCCACTTT
TRBJ1-2	TRBV27	-	few	CASSLEQGGGYTF	TGTGCCAGCAGTTTAGAGCAGGGAGGTGGCTACACCTTC
TRBJ2-2	TRBV7-2	TRBD1	-	CASSLRQGASGELFF	TGTGCCAGCAGCCTTCGACAGGGGGCGTCCGGGGAGCTGTTTTTT
TRBJ2-7	TRBV11-2	-	-	CASSLDRGPYEQYF	TGTGCCAGCAGCTTAGACAGGGGCCCCTACGAGCAGTACTTC
TRBJ2-7	TRBV5-1	TRBD1	-	CASSARTGRNEQYF	TGCGCCAGCAGCGCGCGGACAGGTCGGAACGAGCAGTACTTC
TRBJ1-1	TRBV6-5	-	-	CASSYGGGMNTEAFF	TGTGCCAGCAGTTATGGTGGGGGGATGAACACTGAAGCTTTCTTT
TRBJ2-7	TRBV11-3	TRBD2	-	CASSLESGSSYEQYF	TGTGCCAGCAGCTTAGAGAGCGGGAGCTCCTACGAGCAGTACTTC
TRBJ2-3	TRBV6-2/TRBV6-3	TRBD2	-	CASSDLAGGGSSTDTQYF	TGTGCCAGCAGCGACCTAGCGGGGGGCGGTTCTAGCACAGATACGCAGTATTTT
TRBJ1-3	TRBV5-1	TRBD1	few	CASSLAGGALGTIYF	TGCGCCAGCAGCTTGGCAGGGGGCGCTTTGGGCACCATATATTTT
TRBJ2-6	TRBV5-5	TRBD1	-	CASSPGTVSGANVLTF	TGTGCCAGCAGCCCTGGGACAGTCTCTGGGGCCAACGTCCTGACTTTC
TRBJ1-2	TRBV5-1	TRBD1	-	CASSLDRGSGYTF	TGCGCCAGCAGCTTGGACAGGGGCTCTGGCTACACCTTC
TRBJ1-2	TRBV3-1/TRBV3-2	-	once	CAIYQGTYGYTF	TGTGCCATCTACCAGGGGACCTATGGCTACACCTTC
TRBJ2-1	TRBV19	-	-	CASSNPLDPVQNEQFF	TGTGCCAGTAGTAATCCTCTAGACCCTGTCCAGAATGAGCAGTTCTTC
TRBJ1-4	TRBV24-1	TRBD1	-	CATSAPDRAIGEKLFF	TGTGCCACCAGTGCCCCGGACAGGGCTATCGGGGAAAAACTGTTTTTT
TRBJ1-1	TRBV7-9	-	-	CASSPGKMNTEAFF	TGTGCCAGCAGCCCGGGAAAGATGAACACTGAAGCTTTCTTT
TRBJ1-1	TRBV25-1	-	-	CASRDSLNTEAFF	TGTGCCAGCAGGGACAGTTTGAACACTGAAGCTTTCTTT
TRBJ2-3	TRBV7-2	TRBD2	-	CASSLEGRGGTDTQYF	TGTGCCAGCAGCTTAGAGGGGCGGGGGGGCACAGATACGCAGTATTTT
TRBJ2-1	TRBV6-5	TRBD2	once	CASSLASGEGNEQFF	TGTGCCAGCAGTTTAGCTAGCGGGGAAGGGAATGAGCAGTTCTTC
TRBJ1-6	TRBV6-6	TRBD1	-	CASSLGQNNSPLHF	TGTGCCAGCAGTTTGGGACAGAATAATTCACCCCTCCACTTT
TRBJ2-3	TRBV7-3	TRBD2	-	CASSLAGLAGAVDTQYF	TGTGCCAGCAGCTTAGCCGGACTAGCGGGGGCCGTAGATACGCAGTATTTT
TRBJ1-6	TRBV12-5	-	-	CASGLLEGGSYNSPLHF	TGTGCTAGTGGTTTGTTGGAGGGTGGGTCCTATAATTCACCCCTCCACTTT
TRBJ2-2	TRBV7-7	TRBD1	-	CASSSRDRPNTGELFF	TGTGCCAGCAGCTCACGGGACAGGCCGAACACCGGGGAGCTGTTTTTT
TRBJ1-6	TRBV5-4	-	-	CASSPSGGLNSPLHF	TGTGCCAGCAGCCCGTCGGGCGGGTTGAATTCACCCCTCCACTTT
TRBJ1-2	TRBV7-3	-	-	CASSLNAGGYGYTF	TGTGCCAGCAGCTTAAACGCAGGAGGCTATGGCTACACCTTC
TRBJ1-2	TRBV11-2	TRBD1	-	CASQGRRGQHYYGYTF	TGTGCCAGCCAGGGTCGTCGGGGACAGCATTATTATGGCTACACCTTC
TRBJ1-1	TRBV5-4	TRBD1	-	CASSLDPQGASEAFF	TGTGCCAGCAGCTTGGATCCACAGGGGGCGTCTGAAGCTTTCTTT
TRBJ2-1	TRBV20-1	-	many	CSARPLEKQFF	TGCAGTGCTCGACCACTAGAGAAGCAGTTCTTC
TRBJ1-5	TRBV19	TRBD1	-	CASSIGTGGEDQPQHF	TGTGCCAGTAGCATCGGGACAGGGGGGGAAGATCAGCCCCAGCATTTT
TRBJ2-1	TRBV27	TRBD2	-	CASSRGFGLAAYNEQFF	TGTGCCAGCAGTCGGGGGTTTGGACTAGCAGCCTACAATGAGCAGTTCTTC
TRBJ1-4	TRBV4-3	TRBD1	-	CASSPGQGREKLFF	TGCGCCAGCAGCCCCGGACAGGGTAGGGAAAAACTGTTTTTT
TRBJ1-6	TRBV9	-	-	CASSETRNSPLHF	TGTGCCAGCAGCGAGACCAGGAATTCACCCCTCCACTTT
TRBJ2-2	TRBV5-4	-	-	CASSLAESAGELFF	TGTGCCAGCAGCTTAGCGGAGTCGGCCGGGGAGCTGTTTTTT
TRBJ2-1	TRBV5-1	TRBD2	-	CASSLRVGWEGPNEQFF	TGCGCCAGCAGCTTGAGGGTAGGCTGGGAGGGGCCCAATGAGCAGTTCTTC
TRBJ2-1	TRBV6-5	TRBD2	-	CASRPGLSKYNEQFF	TGTGCCAGCAGACCGGGACTATCGAAATACAATGAGCAGTTCTTC
TRBJ2-2	TRBV18	-	-	CASSPQKIQLNTGELFF	TGTGCCAGCTCACCACAAAAGATCCAGTTGAACACCGGGGAGCTGTTTTTT
TRBJ2-3	TRBV11-2	TRBD2	-	CASSGFGGGAGQDTQYF	TGTGCCAGCTCAGGGTTTGGCGGGGGGGCAGGTCAAGATACGCAGTATTTT
TRBJ1-2	TRBV5-1	-	-	CASSKDGGTNYGYTF	TGCGCCAGCAGCAAAGACGGGGGGACTAACTATGGCTACACCTTC
TRBJ2-6	TRBV7-9	-	-	CASNRDRVEVGANVLTF	TGTGCCAGCAACAGGGATAGGGTGGAGGTTGGGGCCAACGTCCTGACTTTC
TRBJ2-4	TRBV4-2	TRBD1	-	CASSLQGAVNIQYF	TGTGCCAGCAGCCTTCAGGGGGCCGTAAACATTCAGTACTTC
TRBJ1-1	TRBV5-5	-	-	CASSPGRENTEAFF	TGTGCCAGCAGCCCTGGACGGGAAAACACTGAAGCTTTCTTT
TRBJ1-2	TRBV4-2	TRBD1	once	CASSHLQGADYGYTF	TGTGCCAGCAGCCATCTACAGGGGGCTGACTATGGCTACACCTTC
TRBJ1-1	TRBV6-5	-	once	CASRAIWNTEAFF	TGTGCCAGCAGGGCAATATGGAACACTGAAGCTTTCTTT
TRBJ1-2	TRBV7-8	-	-	CASSLADRRNGYTF	TGTGCCAGCAGCTTAGCGGACAGACGGAATGGCTACACCTTC
TRBJ2-2	TRBV5-1	TRBD2	-	CASSLISGTIGASGELFF	TGCGCCAGCAGCTTAATTTCCGGGACTATCGGGGCAAGCGGGGAGCTGTTTTTT